What follows is one T cell receptor beta chain and its context. Trimming cost V 0 bases and J 2 bases; bases outside gene matches: 1. Germline values: CDR1 LNHNV, CDR2 YYDKDF (reference sequence). The CDR3 runs to 15 residues. Seattle-derived patients entered the study during active infection and were followed longitudinally. TCRdb keeps only in-frame clones here, not all; method: immunoSEQ multiplex PCR. The sample records 25,000 to 30,000 clones, 85% to 95% being singletons. This sample was included in a study of blood T cell repertoires in COVID-19. This clonotype was obtained from a woman aged 70-85 years with COVID-19, enrolled during active disease. The sequencing sample was made of peripheral blood. V gene TRBV15 combines with J gene TRBJ1-3; the match to TRBD1 covers 7 bases. CDR3 in DNA: TGTGCCACCAGCAGAGATAGGGGGCCTGGAAACACCATATATTTT. Its protein is CATSRDRGPGNTIYF.